This T cell receptor beta chain was captured by sequencing in a study of siplizumab effects on memory and regulatory T cells. Study-wide results and limits: Both greater diversity than memory cells and a major contribution to the alloresponse seemed to characterize naive T cells. In controls, roughly 27% of mappable alloreactive CD4+ clones were Treg-derived on average, versus about 69% with siplizumab. Solely a minor proportion of alloreactive clones could be assigned to unstimulated subsets.

Points on this clone: The antigen remains unidentified.

The CDR3 covers 15 residues. V was pared by 0 bases and J by 6 bases, with 13 bases between. CDR1 and CDR2 from the germline V gene are MGHRA and YSYEKL. Here immunoSEQ multiplex PCR was the method, and the copy in TCRdb shows in-frame clones only, minus some. The sample consists of fewer than 80,000 clones, roughly 93% of them appearing once. V is TRBV4-1 and J is TRBJ2-3, with a tentative D call TRBD1 (6 bases). The sequence came from a human donor in good health. Sequencing was done on a sample of CD8+ T cells sorted from blood. The CDR3 reads CASSQEGRGGDTQYF. DNA for the CDR3: TGCGCCAGCAGCCAAGAGGGCAGGGGTGGGGATACGCAGTATTTT.